This entry lists 21 T cell receptor beta chains sequenced from one sample in a study of early T cells in non-severe SARS-CoV-2 infection. TCRdb re-called the 5' RACE reads with MiXCR, one entry per CDR3 protein. Of approximately 90,000 distinct CDR3 sequences in the sample, approximately 10% were seen once. The source was whole blood, collected at baseline. The receptor set was obtained from an adult who was a healthcare worker with PCR-confirmed SARS-CoV-2 infection or an uninfected control (not recorded which).

This rearrangement joins TRBV7-2 to TRBJ2-3, with 11 bases aligning to TRBD2. CDR3 length: 16 residues. Germline loops: CDR1 SGHTA, CDR2 FQGNSA. After removal of 5 bases from V and 2 bases from J, the junction contained 6 bases not matched to a gene. Written as DNA, the CDR3 is TGTGCCAGCAGCGTGGCTAGCGGGGGGTACACAGATACGCAGTATTTT. Protein product: CASSVASGGYTDTQYF. The entire variable domain, with the rest obtained from reference TRBV7-2 and TRBJ2-3, is as follows: GAGVSQSPSNKVTEKGKDVELRCDPISGHTALYWYRQSLGQGLEFLIYFQGNSAPDKSGLPSDRFSAERTGGSVSTLTIQRTQQEDSAVYLCASSVASGGYTDTQYFGPGTRLTVL.

This clonotype was counted at least ten times. The CDR3, as DNA: TGCGCCAGCAGCTTGGGGGGCAGGAGTAGCACAGATACGCAGTATTTT. Amino acids: CASSLGGRSSTDTQYF. The chain joins TRBV5-1 to TRBJ2-3; a weak D match, TRBD1 (5 bases). The CDR3 sequence is 16 residues long. V was clipped by 0 bases and J by 0 bases, with 11 bases between them. In germline, CDR1 is SGHRS, CDR2 YFSETQ. Together with reference TRBV5-1 and TRBJ2-3, the CDR3 gives the full variable domain: KAGVTQTPRYLIKTRGQQVTLSCSPISGHRSVSWYQQTPGQGLQFLFEYFSETQRNKGNFPGRFSGRQFSNSRSEMNVSTLELGDSALYLCASSLGGRSSTDTQYFGPGTRLTVL.

This clonotype was detected only a few times. V gene TRBV6-5 combines with J gene TRBJ2-3, with D possibly being TRBD1 (6 bases). Germline V gene data show CDR1 as MNHEY and CDR2 as SVGAGI. Between the trimmed V and J ends, which lost 5 bases and 0 bases, there was a span of 12 bases. This CDR3 is built from 15 residues. The CDR3 DNA follows: TGTGCCAGCAGTGCAGGGGTAGCTAGCACAGATACGCAGTATTTT. It yields the protein CASSAGVASTDTQYF.

Only a few counts were recorded for this clonotype. The junction and the germline gene differ at one end; a read error may be behind it. The chain carries TRBV2 and TRBJ2-7; no clear D gene. Per germline, CDR1 SNHLY and CDR2 FYNNEI. The length of the CDR3 is 11 residues. The CDR3 spells CASSEALGKDF. CDR3 DNA sequence: TGTGCCAGCAGTGAAGCGCTAGGGAAGGACTTC. Based on the CDR3 plus reference TRBV2 and TRBJ2-7, the full variable domain is EPEVTQTPSHQVTQMGQEVILRCVPISNHLYFYWYRQILGQKVEFLVSFYNNEISEKSEIFDDQFSVERPDGSNFTLKIRSTKLEDSAMYFCASSEALGKDFGPGTRLTVT.

In nucleotides, the CDR3 is TGTGCCAGCAGTGGGGACATAGGAAATTCACCCCTCCACTTT. Translating it yields CASSGDIGNSPLHF. The V gene is TRBV9, the J gene TRBJ1-6; D is perhaps TRBD1 (6 bases). This CDR3 contains 14 residues. Between the trimmed V and J ends, which lost 5 bases and 7 bases, there was a span of 13 bases. CDR1 is SGDLS, CDR2 YYNGEE, per germline.

This clonotype has only a few counts. This chain joins TRBV20-1 and TRBJ2-3; D remains ambiguous. Germline V gene data show CDR1 as DFQATT and CDR2 as SNEGSKA (reference sequence). Trimming cost V 3 bases and J 0 bases, with 10 bases left between them. CDR3 length: 14 residues. The CDR3 DNA sequence: TGCAGTGCTAGTGAGCCTAGAAGCACAGATACGCAGTATTTT. This codes for CSASEPRSTDTQYF.

V and J are TRBV20-1 and TRBJ2-1, with 11 bases fitting TRBD2. Trimming cost V 0 bases and J 8 bases; bases outside gene matches: 6. This CDR3 contains 15 residues. Germline V lookup: CDR1 DFQATT, CDR2 SNEGSKA (reference sequence). The CDR3 sequence is CSARDILAGAYEQFF. In DNA form, the CDR3 reads TGCAGTGCTAGAGATATACTAGCGGGAGCTTATGAGCAGTTCTTC.

This clonotype was found many times. The genes are TRBV5-5 and TRBJ2-1; D remains unclear. CDR3 length equals 13 residues. From germline, CDR1 is SGHKS and CDR2 YYEKEE (reference sequence). Trimming took off 0 bases at V and 4 bases at J, with 5 bases between the two ends. The CDR3 nucleotides are TGTGCCAGCAGCTTGGAGGAGTACAATGAGCAGTTCTTC. Residues: CASSLEEYNEQFF.

This clonotype was detected only a few times. This chain uses TRBV20-1 with TRBJ2-7; D may be TRBD1 (5 bases). The CDR3 runs to 14 residues. With 5 bases removed from V and 0 bases from J, the gap between germline ends came to 14 bases. In germline, CDR1 is DFQATT, CDR2 SNEGSKA (reference sequence). The DNA for the CDR3 is TGCAGTGCTCCGTCCAGGGAATCCTCCTACGAGCAGTACTTC. Translation: CSAPSRESSYEQYF.

This chain connects TRBV6-2 or TRBV6-3 to TRBJ2-5; D possibly corresponds to TRBD2 (6 bases). CDR1 is MNHEY, CDR2 SVGEGT, per germline. This CDR3 spans 14 amino acids. Trimming took off 3 bases at V and 3 bases at J, with 11 bases between the two ends. CDR3 region: CASSYSRGKETQYF. The CDR3 DNA follows: TGTGCCAGCAGTTATAGTCGGGGGAAAGAGACCCAGTACTTC.

This chain joins TRBV6-6 and TRBJ2-7; the D gene could be TRBD1 or TRBD2 (6 bases each). V was pared by 6 bases and J by 5 bases, with 23 bases between. This CDR3 comprises 16 residues. CDR1 and CDR2 from the germline V gene are MNHNY and SVGAGI (reference sequence). CDR3 in amino acids: CASSLPPARGVDEQYF. CDR3 sequence (DNA): TGTGCCAGCAGCCTTCCCCCTGCTAGGGGGGTGGACGAGCAGTACTTC.

This clonotype was detected a few times. This sequence joins TRBV6-2 or TRBV6-3 and TRBJ2-1, with TRBD2 identical over 11 bases. Germline CDR1 MNHEY, CDR2 SVGEGT. CDR3 length: 16 amino acids. Unmatched junction bases numbered 4, after V lost 2 bases and J lost 4 bases. CDR3 protein: CASSYPTSGVYNEQFF. DNA for the CDR3: TGTGCCAGCAGTTACCCGACTAGCGGGGTTTACAATGAGCAGTTCTTC.

This chain connects TRBV5-6 to TRBJ2-3; the match to TRBD1 covers 9 bases. The ends lost 0 bases at V and 1 base at J; junction bases unmatched: 6. Looked up from germline, CDR1 is SGHDT and CDR2 is YYEEEE. The CDR3 spans 17 residues. This CDR3 reads CASSLGTGVIRTDTQYF. The CDR3 DNA is TGTGCCAGCAGCTTGGGGACAGGGGTAATCCGCACAGATACGCAGTATTTT.

The CDR3 sequence is CAISQDRDNQPQHF. In DNA form, the CDR3 reads TGTGCCATCAGCCAAGACAGGGACAATCAGCCCCAGCATTTT. The gene calls are TRBV10-3 and TRBJ1-5; 7 bases map to TRBD1. The germline gives CDR1 ENHRY, CDR2 SYGVKD. This CDR3 comprises 14 residues. With V trimmed by 6 bases and J by 3 bases, 5 bases remained unmatched.

This clonotype was seen repeatedly, ten times or more. The chain uses TRBV6-6 and TRBJ2-7; TRBD2 aligns across 7 bases. Germline V lookup: CDR1 MNHNY, CDR2 SVGAGI (reference sequence). The CDR3 consists of 13 residues. The trim removed 2 bases at V and 6 bases at J, leaving 4 bases unmatched. The CDR3 DNA reads as TGTGCCAGCAGTTACGCGGGAGAACGCGAGCAGTACTTC. It encodes CASSYAGEREQYF.

This clonotype was observed many times. This chain uses TRBV20-1 with TRBJ1-3; D unresolved. The CDR3 consists of 14 residues. V lost 0 bases to trimming and J lost 4 bases, with 10 bases between them. Germline V CDR1 and CDR2: DFQATT, SNEGSKA (reference sequence). CDR3 protein: CSARDGGSGNTIYF. The DNA for the CDR3 is TGCAGTGCTAGAGATGGAGGATCCGGAAACACCATATATTTT.

The chain combines TRBV9 with TRBJ2-2, with a tentative D call TRBD2 (5 bases). V was shortened by 1 base and J by 5 bases, with 15 bases between the two germline ends. Germline CDR1 SGDLS, CDR2 YYNGEE. The CDR3 loop spans 16 amino acids. The CDR3 loop reads CASSVFRDRGTGELFF. The CDR3 nucleotides are TGTGCCAGCAGCGTATTCCGGGATAGAGGGACCGGGGAGCTGTTTTTT.

In the case of this clonotype: At one end the junction does not follow the germline gene, possibly because of a read error. The chain joins TRBV5-1 to TRBJ2-7; 8 bases map to TRBD1. The CDR3 is 16 residues long. CDR1 SGHRS and CDR2 YFSETQ come from the germline V gene. The CDR3 region has the DNA TGCGTCAGCAGCTTTTTTGGGGGACAGGTTACCTACGAGCAGTACTTC. Protein product: CVSSFFGGQVTYEQYF.

The gene calls are TRBV29-1 and TRBJ2-3; D is undetermined. V dropped 6 bases and J dropped 0 bases, with 16 bases sitting between them. CDR3 length: 15 residues. Germline CDR1 reads SQVTM; CDR2 reads ANQGSEA. DNA of the CDR3: TGCAGCGTCGGCCCGGTAGGAGTCAGCACAGATACGCAGTATTTT. Translation gives CSVGPVGVSTDTQYF.

The chain has TRBV11-3 and TRBJ2-3; the match to TRBD1 covers 8 bases. J gave up 5 bases and V 5 bases, and 6 bases lay outside the gene matches. The CDR3 is made up of 14 amino acids. In germline, CDR1 is SGHNT, CDR2 YENEEA. The CDR3 DNA sequence: TGTGCCAGCAGCCTCCGACAGGGGATAGATACGCAGTATTTT. It translates to CASSLRQGIDTQYF.

This clonotype has only a few counts. The chain combines TRBV29-1 with TRBJ2-7; D may match TRBD1 or TRBD2 (5 bases each). From germline, CDR1 is SQVTM and CDR2 ANQGSEA. This CDR3 has 13 amino acids. V lost 6 bases, J lost 3 bases, and 15 bases lay in between. The CDR3 sequence: CSVQTWGRYEQYF. DNA of the CDR3: TGCAGCGTCCAGACATGGGGACGCTACGAGCAGTACTTC.